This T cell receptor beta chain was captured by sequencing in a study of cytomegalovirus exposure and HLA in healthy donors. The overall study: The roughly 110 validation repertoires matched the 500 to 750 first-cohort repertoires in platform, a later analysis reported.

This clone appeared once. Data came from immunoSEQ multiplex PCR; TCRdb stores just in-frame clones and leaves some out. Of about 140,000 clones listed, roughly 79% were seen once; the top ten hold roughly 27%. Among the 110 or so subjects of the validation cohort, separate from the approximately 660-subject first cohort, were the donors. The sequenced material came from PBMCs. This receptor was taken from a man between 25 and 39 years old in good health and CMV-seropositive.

DNA for the CDR3: TGTGCCACAAAGCCGGGGAACACTGAAGCTTTCTTT. Its protein is CATKPGNTEAFF. J is TRBJ1-1 and V is TRBV10-3; D ambiguous. CDR1 is ENHRY, CDR2 SYGVKD, per germline. Trimming removed 10 bases from V and 1 base from J, with 10 bases in between. CDR3 length: 12 residues.